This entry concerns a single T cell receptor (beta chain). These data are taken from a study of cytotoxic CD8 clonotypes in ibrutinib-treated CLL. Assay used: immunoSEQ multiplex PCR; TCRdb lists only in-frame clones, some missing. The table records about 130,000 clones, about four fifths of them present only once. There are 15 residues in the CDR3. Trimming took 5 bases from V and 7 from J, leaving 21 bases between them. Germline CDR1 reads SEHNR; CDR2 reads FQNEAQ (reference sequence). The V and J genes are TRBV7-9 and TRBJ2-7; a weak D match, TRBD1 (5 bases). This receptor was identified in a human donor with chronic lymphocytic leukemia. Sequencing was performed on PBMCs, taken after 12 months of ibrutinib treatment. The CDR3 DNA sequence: TGTGCCAGCAGCGGTGTGAGGACACCGGGTAGGGAGCAGTACTTC. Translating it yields CASSGVRTPGREQYF.